This paragraph reports one T cell receptor (beta chain). TCRdb re-analysed the RT-PCR reads in MiXCR, keeping a single row per CDR3 protein. The sample records about 540,000 distinct CDR3 sequences, less than 25% being singletons. Trimming removed 5 bases from V and 0 bases from J, with 10 bases in between. The CDR3 contains 14 residues. The sample comes from a study of response to subunit inactivated influenza vaccine. The same specimen was also included in a second study, on T cells expressing NK-cell markers. That publication notes: For TCR beta, cDNA was produced by 5'RACE template switching with UMIs.

The chain has TRBV12-3 or TRBV12-4 and TRBJ1-1; the D is unclear. Material: CD4+ T cells sorted from PBMCs, obtained 12 days after vaccination. This sequence originates from a man over 45 who received an inactivated influenza vaccine. CDR3 DNA sequence: TGTGCCAGCAGTCGGACTGTAATGAACACTGAAGCTTTCTTT. It translates to CASSRTVMNTEAFF.